These 8 T cell receptor beta chains were all obtained from the same sample, sequenced in a study of T cells in Graves' hyperthyroidism and ophthalmopathy. Authors of the study amplified TCR beta CDR3 regions from RNA transcripts. RT-PCR in the first round (using the HTBI primer set) targeted the TCR CDR3. TCRdb itself ran the multiplex PCR reads through MiXCR, one entry per CDR3 protein. The table shows hundreds of thousands of distinct CDR3 sequences, with about 18% occurring only once. Sequenced: blood. Every receptor here comes from a woman between 18 and 29 years old with Graves' hyperthyroidism.

V usage is TRBV5-6 and J usage is TRBJ2-1; TRBD1 aligns across 8 bases. Unmatched junction bases numbered 12, after V lost 3 bases and J lost 7 bases. Germline CDR1 reads SGHDT; CDR2 reads YYEEEE. The CDR3 has 16 amino acids. The chain's CDR3 is CASSSPGQEGLNEQFF. The CDR3 nucleotides read TGTGCCAGCAGCTCCCCGGGACAGGAGGGGTTAAATGAGCAGTTCTTC.

This clonotype was seen more than once but under ten times. This chain uses TRBV19 with TRBJ1-2, with D possibly being TRBD1 (5 bases). V was clipped by 4 bases and J by 6 bases, with 12 bases between them. Germline assignment: CDR1 LNHDA and CDR2 SQIVND (reference sequence). The CDR3 is made up of 13 amino acids. CDR3 in amino acids: CASSTPGRNGYTF. The CDR3 DNA is TGTGCCAGTAGTACCCCGGGACGTAATGGCTACACCTTC.

Comments on this clonotype: At one end, the junction sequence differs from germline, possibly due to a read error. The V gene is TRBV5-1, the J gene TRBJ2-4; D possibly uses TRBD1 or TRBD2 (5 bases each). Germline V gene lookup returns CDR1 SGHRS and CDR2 YFSETQ. The CDR3 consists of 15 residues. This CDR3 is CASSLGGAHLDIKYF. The DNA for the CDR3 is TGCGCCAGCAGCTTGGGAGGGGCCCATCTGGACATTAAGTACTTC.

This clonotype was recorded at least ten times. V and J are TRBV6-2 or TRBV6-3 and TRBJ2-4, with 8 nucleotides matching TRBD1. The CDR3 runs to 15 residues. The V gene's germline CDR1 is MNHEY and CDR2 SVGEGT. V dropped 0 bases and J dropped 9; count of bases not matched to a gene: 7. The CDR3 bases are TGTGCCAGCAGTTACTCGAGGGACAGGCGAGGCATTCAGTACTTC. Translated, it gives CASSYSRDRRGIQYF.

This clonotype has a count of ten or more. V and J are TRBV10-3 and TRBJ1-1, with TRBD1 identical over 9 bases. V lost 0 bases, J lost 1 base, and 3 bases stayed unmatched. The CDR3 contains 16 residues. Per the germline V gene, CDR1 is ENHRY and CDR2 is SYGVKD. CDR3 DNA: TGTGCCATCAGTGAGTCGACAGGGGGGGAGAACACTGAAGCTTTCTTT. Translating gives CAISESTGGENTEAFF.

This clonotype came up many times. The V call is TRBV18, the J call TRBJ1-2; 7 bases match TRBD1. Unmatched junction bases numbered 9, after V lost 6 bases and J lost 5 bases. The CDR3 runs 14 residues. Looked up from germline, CDR1 is KGHSH and CDR2 is LQKENI. The DNA of the CDR3 is TGTGCCAGCTCCATCGGGACAGATCTATATGGCTACACCTTC. This encodes CASSIGTDLYGYTF.

This clonotype was seen only once. The V and J genes are TRBV5-1 and TRBJ1-6; possible D gene TRBD1, 5 bases. The CDR3 loop spans 17 amino acids. V was clipped by 0 bases and J by 5 bases, with 15 bases between them. The V gene's germline CDR1 is SGHRS and CDR2 YFSETQ. CDR3 in DNA: TGCGCCAGCAGCTTGGGGTTGGGGCCCACGGATAATTCACCCCTCCACTTT. Residues: CASSLGLGPTDNSPLHF.

This clonotype was counted between two and nine times. This chain joins TRBV6-1 and TRBJ1-2, with D maybe TRBD1 (5 bases). CDR3 length equals 17 residues. Trimming removed 4 bases from V and 4 bases from J, with 22 bases in between. Germline-derived CDR1 and CDR2 are MNHNS and SASEGT. The CDR3 region has the DNA TGTGCCAGCAGTGGCGGACGGGGGTACATACCCGCCTATGGCTACACCTTC. It codes for CASSGGRGYIPAYGYTF.